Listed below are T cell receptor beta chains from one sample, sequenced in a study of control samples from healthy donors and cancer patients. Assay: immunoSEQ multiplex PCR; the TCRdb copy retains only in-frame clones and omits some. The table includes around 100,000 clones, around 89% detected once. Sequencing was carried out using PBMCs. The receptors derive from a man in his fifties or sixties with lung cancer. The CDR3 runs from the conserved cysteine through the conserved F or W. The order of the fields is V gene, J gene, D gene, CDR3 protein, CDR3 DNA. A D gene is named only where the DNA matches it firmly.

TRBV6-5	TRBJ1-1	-	CASRGSMNTEAFF	TGTGCCAGTCGGGGCAGCATGAACACTGAAGCTTTCTTT
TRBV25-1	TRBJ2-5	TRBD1	CASSGGQGVRETQYF	TGTGCCAGCAGTGGCGGACAGGGGGTGAGAGAGACCCAGTACTTC
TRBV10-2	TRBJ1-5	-	CASGTVDSNQPQHF	TGCGCCTCAGGGACGGTCGATAGCAATCAGCCCCAGCATTTT
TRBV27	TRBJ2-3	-	CASGVLGGKADTQYF	TGTGCCAGCGGGGTTCTGGGGGGAAAGGCAGATACGCAGTATTTT
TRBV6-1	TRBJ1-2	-	CASSESTWNYGYTF	TGTGCCAGCAGTGAATCTACGTGGAACTATGGCTACACCTTC
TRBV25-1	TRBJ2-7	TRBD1	CASRENRGGYEQYF	TGTGCCAGCAGGGAAAACAGGGGTGGGTACGAGCAGTACTTC
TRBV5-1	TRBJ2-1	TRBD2	CASSLAGLAPAYNEQFF	TGCGCCAGCAGCTTGGCTGGACTAGCCCCAGCCTACAATGAGCAGTTCTTC
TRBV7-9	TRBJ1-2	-	CASSRDNYGYTF	TGTGCCAGCAGCCGGGACAACTATGGCTACACCTTC
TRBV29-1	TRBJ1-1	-	CSVEGQRVEAFF	TGCAGCGTTGAAGGACAGCGAGTTGAAGCTTTCTTT
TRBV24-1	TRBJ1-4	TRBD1	CATSDGRGTNEKLFF	TGTGCCACCAGTGACGGCAGGGGGACTAATGAAAAACTGTTTTTT